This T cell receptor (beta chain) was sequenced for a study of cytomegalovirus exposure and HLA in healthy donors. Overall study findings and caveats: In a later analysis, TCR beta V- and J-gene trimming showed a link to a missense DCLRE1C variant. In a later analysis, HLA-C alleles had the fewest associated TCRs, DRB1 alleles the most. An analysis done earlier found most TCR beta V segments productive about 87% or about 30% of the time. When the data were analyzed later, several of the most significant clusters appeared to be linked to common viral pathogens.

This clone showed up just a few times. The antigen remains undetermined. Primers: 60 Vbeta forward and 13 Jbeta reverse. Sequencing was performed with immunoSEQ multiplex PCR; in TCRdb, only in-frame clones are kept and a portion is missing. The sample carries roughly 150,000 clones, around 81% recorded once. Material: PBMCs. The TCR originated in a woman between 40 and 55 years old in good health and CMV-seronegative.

CDR3 loop: CASSYVGAPYNEQFF. In DNA, the CDR3 is TGTGCCAGCAGTTACGTGGGGGCCCCCTACAATGAGCAGTTCTTC. The V call is TRBV6-6, the J call TRBJ2-1, with D possibly being TRBD1 (6 bases). The length of the CDR3 is 15 residues. Germline loops: CDR1 MNHNY, CDR2 SVGAGI (reference sequence). Trimming removed 2 bases from V and 2 bases from J, with 10 bases in between.